This TCR beta chain stems from a study of CD8+CD57+ T cells in acquired aplastic anemia. Study at large: On average, sorted CD4+ and CD8+ cells gave 2.5 to 4 ug of DNA. Study-wide points: A significant difference in CD8+ Simpson's diversity between patients and controls was not found.

This CDR3 region has 15 residues. Unmatched junction bases numbered 9, after V lost 4 bases and J lost 8 bases. Per the germline V gene, CDR1 is MNHEY and CDR2 is SVGAGI. Genomic DNA, serving as template, underwent TCR beta VDJ and CDR3 profiling. A single record per CDR3 protein comes from TCRdb applying MiXCR to the reads. This sample has about 470,000 distinct CDR3 sequences, with roughly 34% found just once. With regard to this clonotype: Its matching antigen is unknown.

It was patients with CD8+CD57+ cell expansion by flow cytometry who were chosen for sequencing. As a group, the patients uniformly had severe acquired aplastic anemia. The chain uses TRBV6-5 and TRBJ1-3; 9 nucleotides align to TRBD1. The sample comprised sorted CD4+, CD8+, or CD8+CD57+ T cells (not recorded which) from PBMCs. This TCR was recovered from a human donor with aplastic anemia. The CDR3 sequence is CASSSPGTGFHTIYF. In nucleotides, the CDR3 is TGTGCCAGCAGTTCCCCCGGGACAGGGTTTCACACCATATATTTT.